This TCR beta chain was documented in a study of identical twins. Ten or more counts support this clonotype. One entry per CDR3 protein results from TCRdb running MiXCR on the 5' RACE reads. This table holds 1.5 million or so distinct CDR3 sequences, 25% to 35% found once. The sample comprised cord blood. The clonotype was recovered from a newborn girl in good health.

The CDR3 nucleotides are TGTGCCAGCAGCCGGGACATTTACAATGAGCAGTTCTTC. Protein product: CASSRDIYNEQFF. This rearrangement joins TRBV7-2 to TRBJ2-1; D perhaps matches TRBD1 (6 bases). CDR1 is SGHTA and CDR2 is FQGNSA in the germline V gene. The CDR3 extends over 13 amino acids. Trimming removed 5 bases from V and 4 bases from J, with 9 bases in between.